This TCR beta chain was recovered during a study of T cells in Graves' hyperthyroidism and ophthalmopathy. J gave up 2 bases and V 1 base, and 5 bases lay outside the gene matches. The V gene's germline CDR1 is SGHAT and CDR2 FQNNGV. CDR3 length: 16 residues. Amplification of TCR beta CDR3 regions was performed using RNA transcripts as template. A set of HTBI primers served as the primers for a first-round RT-PCR of the TCR CDR3. TCRdb used MiXCR to reprocess the multiplex PCR reads, holding one entry per CDR3 protein. Seen here are hundreds of thousands of distinct CDR3 sequences, less than 25% observed once, and the top ten hold about 35%. This clonotype was seen repeatedly, ten times or more.

The sequenced material came from blood. The TCR was taken from a man between 25 and 39 years old with Graves' ophthalmopathy. V gene TRBV11-2 combines with J gene TRBJ2-3; 8 nucleotides line up with TRBD2. The DNA for the CDR3 is TGTGCCAGCAGCTTAGTGGGACTAGAGGTCACAGATACGCAGTATTTT. This codes for CASSLVGLEVTDTQYF.